This TCR beta chain was retrieved from a study of blood T cell repertoires in COVID-19 (dated by TCRdb to about 2020). Describing the broader study: The collaborator samples originated in the United States, Italy and Spain and spanned the acute and convalescent phases of COVID-19. The prospective study material was composed of cDNA or gDNA derived from T cells, B-cell-depleted T cells, or PBMCs. Subjects who had been exposed to COVID-19, were actively infected with it, or had recovered from it provided the deeply sampled blood TCRbeta repertoires that made up the dataset. The repertoires were released in a freely available public database meant as a resource for research on the immune response to SARS-CoV-2. Samples came from the ongoing ImmuneRACE study (first 160 participants) plus 1,254 subjects from 6 global collaborators. Nearly every sample came with metadata listing a de-identified subject ID, COVID-19 status, age in years and sex. HLA class I and class II types, where available, came from metadata supplied by the sample provider rather than from assay-based typing.

The CDR1 and CDR2 encoded by the germline V gene are SGHRS and YFSETQ. The CDR3 sequence holds 13 residues, the cysteine and phenylalanine included. Only the CDR3 part of the read is kept: 39 bases, read in frame from the first base. Trimming accounts for 6 bases at V and 2 bases at J, while the number of junction bases matched to no gene is 4. In the prospective study, participants were 18 to 89 years old, resided in fewer than 25 geographic areas of the United States, and were enrolled through a virtual design. In the prospective study, cohorts were assigned on the basis of participant-reported clinical history obtained from a screening survey and a study questionnaire. Recovered participants in ImmuneRACE Cohort 3 were defined as having two consecutive negative NP/OP PCR tests, clearance from a healthcare professional, or resolution of symptoms. In the prospective study, whole blood, serum and a nasopharyngeal or oropharyngeal swab were collected from each participant by mobile phlebotomists. Prospective study participants could optionally give additional blood draws and questionnaires over an approximately two-month period. Blood samples from the prospective study were shipped frozen or at room temperature prior to DNA extraction.

As concerns this clone: Which antigen it targets is not known. The record has no base qualities; no much larger clone is one base away.

TCRbeta CDR3 regions were amplified from genomic DNA by means of the immunoSEQ Assay, a bias-controlled multiplex PCR. The authors' analysis ran thus. The number of nucleated cells in each sample was estimated by amplification of reference gene primers within the assay. Sequence reads were collapsed and filtered to measure the absolute abundance of every unique TCRbeta CDR3 rearrangement. For each sample, productive Simpson clonality was calculated as the square root of Simpson's diversity index over productive rearrangements. TCRdb re-hosts the immuneACCESS table, in-frame sequences only. Its copies lack some clones; in the studies checked, an unresolved V gene accounts for under half of them, and the cause for the rest is not known. From that table come the V and J calls and clone size; the DNA was used to work out D and trimming. This sample gives 250,000 to 400,000 clones in total; 90% of them show up just once. The ten largest clones represent roughly 2.6% of the sample.

Results the study describes overall, beyond this receptor: Clinical and demographic metadata were provided uncurated, with the amount varying by source and participant.

Sequencing was performed on PBMCs or T cells enriched from blood (not recorded which). This TCR came from a man aged 55 to 69 who had recovered from COVID-19. The sequence joins TRBV5-1 to TRBJ2-7, with 8 central nucleotides matching TRBD1. The CDR3 protein: CASTTGGTYEQYF. The DNA is TGCGCCAGCACTACAGGGGGTACCTACGAGCAGTACTTC. The full variable domain, with segments outside the CDR3 supplied by the reference TRBV5-1 and TRBJ2-7 proteins, appears as KAGVTQTPRYLIKTRGQQVTLSCSPISGHRSVSWYQQTPGQGLQFLFEYFSETQRNKGNFPGRFSGRQFSNSRSEMNVSTLELGDSALYLCASTTGGTYEQYFGPGTRLTVT.